The T cell receptor beta chain described here comes from a study of T cells in localized non-small cell lung cancer. On this clone: The target antigen is unknown.

The V and J ends lost 6 bases and 5 bases, in that order; junction bases with no gene match: 8. The V gene's germline CDR1 is MNHNY and CDR2 SVGAGI (reference sequence). The CDR3 is made up of 15 amino acids. General observations from the study: A median of roughly 55 of the top 100 tumor clones appeared in adjacent lung, which was paired and uninvolved.

Libraries were prepared by immunoSEQ multiplex PCR; TCRdb keeps only in-frame clonotypes and omits some of them. The sample holds tens of thousands of clones, 87% seen once. This sequence was found in a man aged 35 to 70 with stage III lung adenocarcinoma. The rearrangement links TRBV6-6 to TRBJ1-5, with 9 bases fitting TRBD1. The sequencing here drew on peripheral blood mononuclear cells, taken before any cancer treatment. Here the CDR3 reads CASRGLGQGHQPQHF. CDR3 nucleotide sequence: TGTGCCAGCAGGGGGTTGGGACAGGGCCATCAGCCCCAGCATTTT.